These T cell receptor beta chains were read from a single sample in a study of identifying expanded T cells in peripheral blood. Profiled with immunoSEQ multiplex PCR; TCRdb holds only in-frame clones, not every one. This sample yields 60,000 to 70,000 clones, of which around 87% are seen a single time; around 4.3% belongs to the top ten. The sequenced material came from blood. Receptors originate from a person aged 18-70 years in good health. CDR3s include the opening cysteine and the closing phenylalanine or tryptophan. The D gene is left open where the match is weak. A row's size may be missing; if present it is once, few, many or a size class.

v_call,j_call,clone_size,d_call,cdr3_nt,cdr3_aa
TRBV5-4,TRBJ2-5,once,NA,TGTGCCAGCAGCTTGATACCGGGACTCAAGTACTTC,CASSLIPGLKYF
TRBV7-9,TRBJ2-3,NA,NA,TGTGCCAGCAGCTCCCGGGTGGGGCCCGATACGCAGTATTTT,CASSSRVGPDTQYF
TRBV10-3,TRBJ1-1,NA,NA,TGTGCCATCAGTGAGGGTGTAAGGGAGGGCACTGAAGCTTTCTTT,CAISEGVREGTEAFF
TRBV19,TRBJ2-1,NA,NA,TGTGCCAGTGAGTCCCGGGGCCCCTACAATGAGCAGTTCTTC,CASESRGPYNEQFF
TRBV10-1,TRBJ2-1,few,TRBD2,TGCGCCAGCAGTCGGACTAGCGGACTCTCCTACAATGAGCAGTTCTTC,CASSRTSGLSYNEQFF
TRBV6-1,TRBJ2-7,NA,NA,TGTGCCAGCCGTCCCGGAGGGGGGCTATACGAGCAGTACTTC,CASRPGGGLYEQYF
TRBV18,TRBJ2-1,NA,TRBD2,TGTGCCAGCTCACCGAGACTAGCGGCAGCCGTCGACAATGAGCAGTTCTTC,CASSPRLAAAVDNEQFF
TRBV5-1,TRBJ2-7,NA,NA,TGCGCCAGCAGCGTGGGATACGAGCAGTACTTC,CASSVGYEQYF
TRBV5-4,TRBJ2-3,NA,TRBD1,TGTGCCAGCAGTTTTGACAGGGGGGCAGATACGCAGTATTTT,CASSFDRGADTQYF
TRBV27,TRBJ2-5,NA,NA,TGTGCCAGCAGCCCCTCGAGACAGGCCCAAGAGACCCAGTACTTC,CASSPSRQAQETQYF
TRBV27,TRBJ1-2,NA,TRBD1,TGTGCCAGCAGTTCTCCCTCCCGAACCCCCGGGACAGGGGGGTATGGCTACACCTTC,CASSSPSRTPGTGGYGYTF
TRBV5-1,TRBJ1-2,NA,NA,TGCGCCAGCAGCGCGGAGACAGGAAGCTATGGCTACACCTTC,CASSAETGSYGYTF
TRBV6-4,TRBJ2-1,medium-sized,TRBD2,TGTGCCAGCAGTGGGACTAGCGGCTCCTACAATGAGCAGTTCTTC,CASSGTSGSYNEQFF
TRBV13,TRBJ2-2,NA,TRBD2,TGTGCCAGCAGCTTCTTTAGCGGGGGTCCCGGGGAGCTGTTTTTT,CASSFFSGGPGELFF
TRBV6-4,TRBJ2-3,few,TRBD2,TGTGCCAGCAGTGCTAGCGGGACAGATACGCAGTATTTT,CASSASGTDTQYF